The source of this T cell receptor beta chain is a study of beta chain features in type 1 diabetes. Notes on the study in general: A closer apparent resemblance between naive, central memory and Treg TCRB repertoires was seen in patients than in healthy donors.

In its sample, this clone was seen a few times. Its antigen remains unknown. The collection from each donor was one heparinised blood draw averaging roughly 0.11 L. This CDR3 comprises 15 residues. Germline V gene data show CDR1 as LGHNA and CDR2 as YSLEER. V was pared by 1 base and J by 4 bases, with 13 bases between. Of the isolated RNA, all was reverse transcribed, and so the sequenced material was expressed TCRB transcripts. This table comes from immunoSEQ multiplex PCR, and its TCRdb copy is limited to in-frame clones, with some not included. The sample records 120,000 to 150,000 clones, 8.5% to 12% being singletons.

This clonotype originated in a man younger than 30 in good health. This sequence joins TRBV4-3 and TRBJ1-2; the D gene is possibly TRBD1 (6 bases). Sequenced material: naive CD4+ T cells from blood. The DNA of the CDR3 is TGCGCCAGCAGCCAAGGGGGGCAAACCAGCTATGGCTACACCTTC. Translation: CASSQGGQTSYGYTF.